This is a list of T cell receptor beta chains from one sample in a study of cytomegalovirus exposure and HLA in healthy donors. Only in-frame clones appear in the TCRdb table, and some are missing; sequencing was by immunoSEQ multiplex PCR. Of under 110,000 clones listed, roughly four fifths were seen once; the top ten hold more than 9%. The sample was PBMCs. The receptors shown here come from a man aged 50-60 years in good health and CMV-seronegative. CDR3s include the opening cysteine and the closing phenylalanine or tryptophan. D genes are given only for firm matches. Clone size is not always given. Where it is, it says once, few, many or a class for expanded clones.

>TRBV12-5|TRBD1|-|17|TRBJ2-2
TGTGCTAGTGGTTTCACGGACACAGGGGGCGCGGCCGGGGAGCTGTTTTTT
CASGFTDTGGAAGELFF
>TRBV4-1|TRBD1|-|14|TRBJ1-1
TGCGCCAGCAGCTCTGTGACAGGGGGATCGGGAGCTTTCTTT
CASSSVTGGSGAFF
>TRBV7-2|-|-|14|TRBJ2-2
TGTGCCAGCAGCTTGTACAGGGTTACCGGGGAGCTGTTTTTT
CASSLYRVTGELFF
>TRBV5-1|-|-|14|TRBJ1-4
TGCGCCAGCAGCTTGGATACAGGCCCTGAAAAACTGTTTTTT
CASSLDTGPEKLFF
>TRBV2|-|-|15|TRBJ1-2
TGTGCCAGCAGTGAAGGGGCCCGAACTAACTATGGCTACACCTTC
CASSEGARTNYGYTF
>TRBV19|-|few|16|TRBJ2-5
TGTGCCAGTAGTATAGATCTGAGCCGGTTTAGTGAGACCCAGTACTTC
CASSIDLSRFSETQYF
>TRBV7-6|TRBD2|-|14|TRBJ2-3
TGTGCCAGCAGCCCGGAGGGAGGGACAGATACGCAGTATTTT
CASSPEGGTDTQYF
>TRBV27|-|-|13|TRBJ2-3
TGTGCCAGCAGCCCCAGAGCGGCAGATACGCAGTATTTT
CASSPRAADTQYF
>TRBV2|-|once|14|TRBJ2-5
TGTGCCAGCAGTGAATCGAACACCCAAGAGACCCAGTACTTC
CASSESNTQETQYF
>TRBV4-3|TRBD2|-|17|TRBJ2-3
TGCGCCAGCAGCCAACCGGGACTAGCGGGAGGGCGAAATACGCAGTATTTT
CASSQPGLAGGRNTQYF
>TRBV5-1|-|medium-sized|15|TRBJ1-1
TGCGCCAGCGGCTCCGGATGGGGGCAGGGAGCTGAAGCTTTCTTT
CASGSGWGQGAEAFF
>TRBV19|-|-|14|TRBJ2-5
TGTGCCAGTAGTCCTCTAGGGGCTGGAGAGACCCAGTACTTC
CASSPLGAGETQYF
>TRBV28|TRBD1|-|16|TRBJ1-2
TGTGCCAGCAGCACCGGGACAGGGTACCTCCTAGATGGCTACACCTTC
CASSTGTGYLLDGYTF
>TRBV28|TRBD2|few|16|TRBJ2-1
TGTGCCAGCAGATCTCCAGCTAGCGGCCAAGCGAATGAGCAGTTCTTC
CASRSPASGQANEQFF
>TRBV27|-|-|14|TRBJ1-3
TGTGCCAGCAGTCAGGGCCGCTCTGGAAACACCATATATTTT
CASSQGRSGNTIYF
>TRBV7-6|TRBD1|-|14|TRBJ2-2
TGTGCCAGCAGCCCGGGACAGGGGTACGGGGAGCTGTTTTTT
CASSPGQGYGELFF
>TRBV2|-|-|14|TRBJ1-2
TGTGCCAGCGGTAGACAGAGCACTAACTATGGCTACACCTTC
CASGRQSTNYGYTF
>TRBV29-1|TRBD1|-|13|TRBJ1-1
TGCAGCGTGAATCAGGGGGCTCGGACTGAAGCTTTCTTT
CSVNQGARTEAFF
>TRBV5-1|TRBD2|once|18|TRBJ2-1
TGCGCCAGCAGCACACAACTAGCGGGGGGGGGTCTATACAATGAGCAGTTCTTC
CASSTQLAGGGLYNEQFF
>TRBV5-1|TRBD2|-|13|TRBJ2-1
TGCGCCAGCAGCTCTAGCGGGAACAATGAGCAGTTCTTC
CASSSSGNNEQFF
>TRBV19|TRBD2|-|14|TRBJ2-4
TGTGCCAGTAGTCCGGGGGGGGCCAAAAACATTCAGTACTTC
CASSPGGAKNIQYF
>TRBV5-4|TRBD1|-|15|TRBJ2-5
TGTGCCAGCAGCCAAAACAACAGGGGGCGAGAGACCCAGTACTTC
CASSQNNRGRETQYF
>TRBV4-1|TRBD2|-|15|TRBJ2-7
TGCGCCAGCAGCCGAGGACTAGCGTTAGGGGGGGAGCAGTACTTC
CASSRGLALGGEQYF
>TRBV30|-|-|13|TRBJ1-1
TGTGCCTGGACAGGAACCCTGAACACTGAAGCTTTCTTT
CAWTGTLNTEAFF
>TRBV6-1|-|-|15|TRBJ2-1
TGTGCTACCTTTCGGACGGGAAGCTCCTACAATGAGCAGTTCTTC
CATFRTGSSYNEQFF
>TRBV27|TRBD2|-|16|TRBJ2-1
TGTGCCAGCAGTTTACCCTCCGGGACTAGCAGCGGTGAGCAGTTCTTC
CASSLPSGTSSGEQFF
>TRBV9|-|-|15|TRBJ2-2
TGTGCCAGCAGCGGACCACAGGGAGACACCGGGGAGCTGTTTTTT
CASSGPQGDTGELFF
>TRBV19|-|-|13|TRBJ2-5
TGTGCCAGTAGATCAGGATTCCAAGAGACCCAGTACTTC
CASRSGFQETQYF
>TRBV27|-|-|13|TRBJ1-5
TGTGCCAGCCAGGGGCAGGGGAATCAGCCCCAGCATTTT
CASQGQGNQPQHF
>TRBV5-4|-|-|17|TRBJ2-1
TGTGCCAGCAGCTTGGGGGGGCAGGGACCCACAAACAATGAGCAGTTCTTC
CASSLGGQGPTNNEQFF
>TRBV28|-|-|13|TRBJ2-3
TGTGCCAGCGGGGGGACGCTGAGTGATACGCAGTATTTT
CASGGTLSDTQYF
>TRBV29-1|-|-|15|TRBJ2-1
TGCAGCGTTGAACCCCCAGGGCATACCTACAATGAGCAGTTCTTC
CSVEPPGHTYNEQFF
>TRBV7-9|TRBD2|-|16|TRBJ2-1
TGTGCCAGCAGCTTAGATCGCGGAGCGGGGGACAATGAGCAGTTCTTC
CASSLDRGAGDNEQFF
>TRBV28|-|once|15|TRBJ2-2
TGTGCCAGCAGTTTCTCAACAGGGAACACCGGGGAGCTGTTTTTT
CASSFSTGNTGELFF
>TRBV14|-|-|13|TRBJ2-7
TGTGCCAGCAGCCGGGGGGGCCGGGACGAGCAGTACTTC
CASSRGGRDEQYF
>TRBV6-1|-|-|13|TRBJ1-2
TGTGCCAGCCGGGCGACAGGACCTTACGGCTACACCTTC
CASRATGPYGYTF
>TRBV5-1|TRBD1|-|15|TRBJ1-5
TGCGCCAGCAGCTTTACAGGACAGGGCGATCAGCCCCAGCATTTT
CASSFTGQGDQPQHF
>TRBV30|TRBD1|-|13|TRBJ2-1
TGTGCCTGTGGGACAGGGTTGATGAGGGAGCAGTTCTTC
CACGTGLMREQFF
>TRBV7-9|-|-|16|TRBJ1-1
TGTGCCAGCATCAATCTCGGAGGGGGGGGGAACACTGAAGCTTTCTTT
CASINLGGGGNTEAFF
>TRBV5-4|TRBD1|few|14|TRBJ1-4
TGTGCCAGCAGCGCAGGACAGGGTTTTGAAAAACTGTTTTTT
CASSAGQGFEKLFF
>TRBV4-1|-|few|16|TRBJ1-1
TGCGCCAGCAGCCAAGATCTGCGAGGGATGAACACTGAAGCTTTCTTT
CASSQDLRGMNTEAFF
>TRBV4-2|TRBD1|-|17|TRBJ2-3
TGTGCCAGCAGCCAACGTAGGGGGGGACAGGGAGGAGATACGCAGTATTTT
CASSQRRGGQGGDTQYF